Listed here are 26 T cell receptor beta chains from one sample, sequenced in a study of blood T cell repertoires in COVID-19. Produced via immunoSEQ multiplex PCR; TCRdb's table is partial and in-frame only. The table shows around 110,000 clones, with 90% occurring only once. Sequencing used peripheral blood. These receptor sequences come from a human donor with active COVID-19. The donor label of this sample is uncertain.

The chain carries TRBV7-9 and TRBJ1-3; 7 nucleotides line up with TRBD1. The germline gives CDR1 SEHNR, CDR2 FQNEAQ (reference sequence). The CDR3 loop spans 15 amino acids. V lost 5 bases, J lost 4 bases, and 8 bases stayed unmatched. CDR3 sequence: CASSRDRVGGNTIYF. For the CDR3, the DNA is TGTGCCAGCAGCCGCGACAGGGTGGGAGGAAACACCATATATTTT.

This chain connects TRBV7-3 to TRBJ2-2; D is perhaps TRBD1 (5 bases). CDR3 size: 17 residues. Germline CDR1 and CDR2: SGHTA and FQGTGA. V lost 5 bases and J 4 bases, leaving 20 bases between the germline ends. DNA for the CDR3: TGTGCCAGCAGCGCGCGCGCCCTAGGGGCGAGCACCGGGGAGCTGTTTTTT. Protein product: CASSARALGASTGELFF.

The V call is TRBV28, the J call TRBJ1-1, with D unclear. V gave up 2 bases and J gave up 0 bases, with 7 bases separating them. Germline CDR1 MDHEN, CDR2 SYDVKM. This CDR3 has 14 amino acids. CDR3 nucleotide sequence: TGTGCCAGCAGTTTAGTAGCGCTGAACACTGAAGCTTTCTTT. Translated, it gives CASSLVALNTEAFF.

This chain joins TRBV9 and TRBJ1-1; D unresolved. The length of the CDR3 is 15 residues. V shed 4 bases and J shed 1 base, with 14 bases lying between them. CDR1 SGDLS and CDR2 YYNGEE come from the germline V gene. CDR3 bases: TGTGCCAGCAGCCCCCCAGGTCGGGGGAACACTGAAGCTTTCTTT. This sequence encodes CASSPPGRGNTEAFF.

The table lists this clone with a count of one. V gene TRBV7-2 combines with J gene TRBJ2-6; TRBD2 matches at 10 bases. Germline CDR1 is SGHTA and CDR2 is FQGNSA. The CDR3 is 17 residues long. Trimming at V came to 7 bases and at J to 5 bases, leaving 11 bases not matched to a gene. CDR3 coding DNA: TGTGCCAGCACCCCGGGACTAGCGAGCTTCCGGGCCAACGTCCTGACTTTC. Protein sequence: CASTPGLASFRANVLTF.

The genes are TRBV28 and TRBJ2-4, with TRBD2 as a possible D gene (6 bases). The V end was cut by 7 bases, the J end by 4 bases, with 17 bases between. CDR3 length equals 15 residues. The germline CDR1 and CDR2 sequences are MDHEN and SYDVKM. In DNA form, the CDR3 reads TGTGCCAGCACGGCTCCGGGAGAACAAAAAAACATTCAGTACTTC. This gives the protein CASTAPGEQKNIQYF.

The chain uses TRBV9 and TRBJ2-1; TRBD1 matches 11 bases. CDR3 length: 16 residues. Germline lookup yields CDR1 SGDLS and CDR2 YYNGEE. V was clipped by 3 bases and J by 6 bases; unmatched bases: 8. The CDR3 reads CASSAWDRGGINEQFF. The CDR3 DNA follows: TGTGCCAGCAGCGCCTGGGACAGGGGGGGAATCAATGAGCAGTTCTTC.

The chain joins TRBV5-8 to TRBJ2-1, with TRBD1 identical over 7 bases. J was trimmed by 8 bases and V by 3 bases; bases with no gene match: 14. This CDR3 spans 16 amino acids. CDR1 and CDR2 (germline): SGHTS, YDEGEE. The CDR3 loop is CASSWRDLDRADEQFF. CDR3 sequence (DNA): TGTGCCAGCAGCTGGCGAGATCTAGACAGGGCCGATGAGCAGTTCTTC.

This chain uses TRBV28 with TRBJ1-4, with D perhaps matching TRBD1 (5 bases). The CDR3 has 16 residues. Trimming pared 3 bases from V and 3 bases from J, leaving 14 bases between. Germline CDR1 is MDHEN and CDR2 is SYDVKM. The CDR3 DNA reads TGTGCCAGCAGTTTCCGAACAGGCGAACCTAATGAAAAACTGTTTTTT. It is translated as CASSFRTGEPNEKLFF.

V and J are TRBV9 and TRBJ2-7, with D possibly matching TRBD1 (6 bases). Germline loops: CDR1 SGDLS, CDR2 YYNGEE. V lost 3 bases to trimming and J lost 6 bases, with 19 bases between them. CDR3 length equals 15 residues. CDR3 region: CASSARDTPLGEQYF. CDR3 nucleotide sequence: TGTGCCAGCAGCGCCCGGGACACGCCTCTGGGCGAGCAGTACTTC.

This clone has only one observation. This sequence joins TRBV19 and TRBJ2-2; D unresolved. This CDR3 region has 11 residues. Trimming removed 0 bases at V and 13 bases at J, with 6 bases between. Germline CDR1 and CDR2: LNHDA and SQIVND (reference sequence). CDR3 loop: CASSIDRRLFF. DNA for the CDR3: TGTGCCAGTAGTATAGATCGGAGGCTGTTTTTT.

This clone appeared a few times. The V and J genes are TRBV7-8 and TRBJ1-3; D is undetermined. V was pared by 5 bases and J by 7 bases, with 9 bases between. CDR1 and CDR2 (germline): SGHVS, FQNEAQ. The CDR3 is made up of 12 amino acids. CDR3: CASSPAGNTIYF. For the CDR3, the DNA is TGTGCCAGCAGCCCGGCCGGGAACACCATATATTTT.

The chain carries TRBV19 and TRBJ1-2; TRBD1 matches at 10 bases. Per the germline V gene, CDR1 is LNHDA and CDR2 is SQIVND (reference sequence). The CDR3 length is 14 residues. The V segment lost 3 bases and the J segment 7 bases; nucleotides outside the gene matches: 5. The CDR3 nucleotides read TGTGCCAGTAGTATGGGACAGGGGAGGAGTGGCTACACCTTC. It yields the protein CASSMGQGRSGYTF.

The J gene is TRBJ2-5, the V gene TRBV11-2, with TRBD2 identical over 10 bases. V was clipped by 5 bases and J by 4 bases; unmatched bases: 1. This CDR3 region has 13 residues. Germline loops: CDR1 SGHAT, CDR2 FQNNGV. The CDR3 DNA is TGTGCCAGCAGCCTAGCGGGGGTAGAGACCCAGTACTTC. Protein: CASSLAGVETQYF.

This sequence joins TRBV3-1 (or the pseudogene TRBV3-2) and TRBJ2-3, with a tentative D call TRBD1 (6 bases). The CDR3 totals 19 residues. Germline V gives CDR1 LGHDT, CDR2 YNNKEL (reference sequence). V lost 5 bases and J lost 0, with 24 bases in between. CDR3 sequence: CASSSGTGGYKPSTDTQYF. For the CDR3, the DNA is TGTGCCAGCAGCTCAGGAACTGGGGGCTATAAACCTAGCACAGATACGCAGTATTTT.

V and J are TRBV5-1 and TRBJ2-5; TRBD2 matches 14 bases. Per germline, CDR1 SGHRS and CDR2 YFSETQ. V lost 0 bases and J lost 7; bases outside the gene matches: 2. This CDR3 is built from 15 residues. The CDR3 sequence is CASSLAGTSGGTQYF. CDR3 nucleotide sequence: TGCGCCAGCAGCTTGGCAGGGACTAGCGGGGGGACCCAGTACTTC.

The chain has TRBV19 and TRBJ1-5; TRBD1 is a possible D gene (5 bases). Looked up from germline, CDR1 is LNHDA and CDR2 is SQIVND (reference sequence). The V end was cut by 3 bases, the J end by 1 base, with 7 bases between. This CDR3 region has 14 residues. The CDR3 bases are TGTGCCAGTAGTATGCAGGGAAGCAATCAGCCCCAGCATTTT. Residues: CASSMQGSNQPQHF.

The J gene is TRBJ2-1, the V gene TRBV6-5, with D maybe TRBD2 (7 bases). The CDR3 is 14 residues long. CDR1 is MNHEY and CDR2 is SVGAGI in the germline V gene. V lost 9 bases, J lost 2 bases, and 14 bases lay in between. CDR3 in DNA: TGTGCCAGTAGGGGGGGGCAGACCTACAATGAGCAGTTCTTC. This sequence encodes CASRGGQTYNEQFF.

This chain links TRBV5-5 with TRBJ1-3, with a possible D match to TRBD1 (6 bases). The CDR3 loop spans 16 amino acids. Trimming pared 2 bases from V and 0 bases from J, leaving 12 bases between. Germline CDR1 and CDR2: SGHKS and YYEKEE (reference sequence). CDR3 sequence (DNA): TGTGCCAGCAGCTTAGCAGGGGCGAGCTCTGGAAACACCATATATTTT. This sequence encodes CASSLAGASSGNTIYF.

CDR3 region: CASSQGRGLSGTEAFF. Written as DNA, the CDR3 is TGTGCCAGCAGCCAGGGCAGGGGGCTTTCGGGGACTGAAGCTTTCTTT. The chain uses TRBV14 and TRBJ1-1; 8 bases fit TRBD1. V was clipped by 3 bases and J by 5 bases; unmatched bases: 11. The CDR3 totals 16 residues. The V gene's germline CDR1 is SGHDN and CDR2 FVKESK.

This chain joins TRBV14 and TRBJ1-4; possibly TRBD1 for D (6 bases). V lost 2 bases and J lost 7, with 11 bases in between. The germline V gene has CDR1 SGHDN and CDR2 FVKESK. The CDR3 loop spans 14 amino acids. CDR3 in amino acids: CASSQTGSREKLFF. The CDR3 DNA reads TGTGCCAGCAGCCAAACAGGGAGTCGTGAAAAACTGTTTTTT.

This clone was recorded once. The chain employs TRBV5-6 and TRBJ2-3; 9 nucleotides agree with TRBD2. With V trimmed by 0 bases and J by 0 bases, 5 bases remained unmatched. The CDR3 sequence is 17 residues long. Germline V gene data show CDR1 as SGHDT and CDR2 as YYEEEE. The CDR3 DNA reads TGTGCCAGCAGCTTGGTAATAGCGGGGGATAGCACAGATACGCAGTATTTT. This codes for CASSLVIAGDSTDTQYF.

The chain combines TRBV28 with TRBJ1-5, with a possible D match to TRBD1 (6 bases). V shed 6 bases and J shed 3 bases, with 12 bases lying between them. The V gene's germline CDR1 is MDHEN and CDR2 SYDVKM. The CDR3 is 14 residues long. The CDR3 reads CASRDGQHNQPQHF. CDR3 in DNA: TGTGCCAGCAGGGACGGACAGCACAATCAGCCCCAGCATTTT.

The rearrangement joins TRBV5-5 to TRBJ2-7; possible D gene TRBD1, 6 bases. Germline V gives CDR1 SGHKS, CDR2 YYEKEE (reference sequence). V lost 0 bases and J lost 2, with 9 bases in between. CDR3 size: 14 residues. This CDR3 is CASSLATGPYEQYF. CDR3 bases: TGTGCCAGCAGCTTGGCGACAGGACCCTACGAGCAGTACTTC.

The chain combines TRBV7-2 with TRBJ2-7; D perhaps matches TRBD2 (5 bases). Trimming cost V 7 bases and J 5 bases, with 21 bases left between them. This CDR3 has 15 amino acids. Germline CDR1 SGHTA, CDR2 FQGNSA. The CDR3 sequence is CASTLGSTGGHEQYF. DNA of the CDR3: TGTGCCAGCACCCTAGGGTCAACCGGAGGTCACGAGCAGTACTTC.

The chain's CDR3 is CASSPSPAKNIQYF. The DNA for the CDR3 is TGTGCCAGTAGTCCGAGTCCGGCCAAAAACATTCAGTACTTC. The chain links TRBV19 to TRBJ2-4; D gene uncertain. This CDR3 is 14 amino acids long. Trimming cost V 5 bases and J 1 base, with 9 bases left between them. CDR1 and CDR2 (germline): LNHDA, SQIVND (reference sequence).